These 19 T cell receptor beta chains originate from one sample sequenced in a study of cytomegalovirus exposure and HLA in healthy donors. Primers for the PCR totalled 60 Vbeta and 13 Jbeta. The repertoire was sequenced with immunoSEQ multiplex PCR; TCRdb's copy has only in-frame clones and lacks some. Altogether around 130,000 clones are present, approximately 80% being singletons, with the ten largest covering 1% to 1.5%. Sample: PBMCs. These receptors were taken from a girl between 2 and 10 years old in good health and CMV-seronegative.

This clone has a handful of counts. V gene TRBV13 combines with J gene TRBJ2-7, with 7 bases lining up with TRBD2. The V gene's germline CDR1 is PRHDT and CDR2 FYEKMQ (reference sequence). This CDR3 has 14 residues. After removal of 8 bases from V and 5 bases from J, the junction contained 12 bases not matched to a gene. The CDR3 sequence: CASRSGGRVHEQYF. CDR3 bases: TGTGCCAGCCGATCGGGGGGAAGGGTGCACGAGCAGTACTTC.

The CDR3 sequence is CAWSVRHEAFF. The DNA for the CDR3 is TGTGCCTGGAGTGTGCGGCATGAAGCTTTCTTT. The chain employs TRBV30 and TRBJ1-1; D ambiguous. Germline V gives CDR1 GTSNPN, CDR2 SVGIG (reference sequence). The V gene lost 0 bases and the J gene lost 7 bases, with 6 bases spanning the gap. This CDR3 contains 11 residues.

This clone was observed a few times. The V call is TRBV29-1, the J call TRBJ2-2, with D perhaps matching TRBD1 (6 bases). Trimming left V 7 bases short and J 0 bases short, with 15 bases between. The CDR3 loop spans 15 amino acids. The germline V gene has CDR1 SQVTM and CDR2 ANQGSEA. The chain's CDR3 is CSAPLGAANTGELFF. DNA for the CDR3: TGCAGCGCCCCCCTGGGGGCTGCGAACACCGGGGAGCTGTTTTTT.

This chain joins TRBV7-2 and TRBJ1-5, with a weak D call TRBD1 (6 bases). Germline assignment: CDR1 SGHTA and CDR2 FQGNSA. Trimming cost V 5 bases and J 4 bases, with 18 bases left between them. There are 16 residues in the CDR3. CDR3 loop: CASSPNVRGGNQPQHF. DNA of the CDR3: TGTGCCAGCAGCCCAAATGTCAGGGGTGGTAATCAGCCCCAGCATTTT.

The chain recombines TRBV14 with TRBJ1-1; 11 nucleotides align to TRBD1. The CDR3 length is 19 residues. CDR1 and CDR2 from the germline V gene are SGHDN and FVKESK. V was clipped by 0 bases and J by 3 bases; unmatched bases: 12. DNA of the CDR3: TGTGCCAGCAGCCAAGACAACCGGGACAGGGGGTCTTTGTACACTGAAGCTTTCTTT. Encoded protein: CASSQDNRDRGSLYTEAFF.

The chain employs TRBV6-5 and TRBJ2-1; 8 bases are shared with TRBD2. The junction had 4 bases not matched to a gene; V was cut back by 6 bases and J by 3 bases. The CDR3 loop spans 14 amino acids. Germline loops: CDR1 MNHEY, CDR2 SVGAGI. CDR3 amino acids: CASRAGEGYNEQFF. As DNA, the CDR3 is TGTGCCAGCAGAGCGGGAGAAGGCTACAATGAGCAGTTCTTC.

This sequence joins TRBV9 and TRBJ1-3, with D possibly matching TRBD1 (5 bases). Germline V gene lookup returns CDR1 SGDLS and CDR2 YYNGEE. This CDR3 region has 14 residues. Deletions cut 3 bases from V and 0 bases from J, with 7 bases between. CDR3 sequence: CASSGQSSGNTIYF. The DNA for the CDR3 is TGTGCCAGCAGCGGACAGAGCTCTGGAAACACCATATATTTT.

The chain has TRBV2 and TRBJ1-1, with 9 bases identical to TRBD1. V was clipped by 6 bases and J by 0 bases; unmatched bases: 2. Germline values: CDR1 SNHLY, CDR2 FYNNEI. The CDR3 runs 14 residues. The CDR3 DNA is TGTGCCAGCAGAGACAGGGGGATGAACACTGAAGCTTTCTTT. This sequence encodes CASRDRGMNTEAFF.

Turning to this clone: The sample has other DNA sequences that encode this CDR3 too. The chain employs TRBV25-1 and TRBJ2-1; tentatively, D is TRBD1 (5 bases). Trimming took off 1 base at V and 0 bases at J, with 13 bases between the two ends. In germline, CDR1 is MGHDK, CDR2 SYGVNS. The CDR3 loop spans 17 amino acids. The DNA for the CDR3 is TGTGCCAGCAGTGAATCTGGACACCTGAGCTCCTACAATGAGCAGTTCTTC. Translating gives CASSESGHLSSYNEQFF.

This chain joins TRBV7-9 and TRBJ2-7, with a weak D call TRBD2 (6 bases). Trimming removed 2 bases at V and 2 bases at J, with 10 bases between. The CDR3 runs 14 residues. Germline V CDR1 and CDR2: SEHNR, FQNEAQ (reference sequence). The CDR3 sequence is CASSLKWEAYEQYF. In DNA, the CDR3 is TGTGCCAGCAGCTTAAAATGGGAGGCCTACGAGCAGTACTTC.

The chain uses TRBV7-9 and TRBJ1-2, with no clear D. The CDR3 length is 14 residues. CDR1 and CDR2 from the germline V gene are SEHNR and FQNEAQ (reference sequence). V was pared by 5 bases and J by 1 base, with 11 bases between. Written as DNA, the CDR3 is TGTGCCAGCAGCAGATACAGCTTTAACTATGGCTACACCTTC. Translation: CASSRYSFNYGYTF.

This clone was seen more than once but under ten times. This chain joins TRBV4-1 and TRBJ2-7, with TRBD2 identical over 12 bases. The V gene's germline CDR1 is MGHRA and CDR2 YSYEKL. This CDR3 is built from 16 residues. V lost 0 bases and J lost 2; bases outside the gene matches: 2. The CDR3 reads CASSQDWTSGTYEQYF. CDR3 DNA: TGCGCCAGCAGCCAAGACTGGACTAGCGGGACCTACGAGCAGTACTTC.

The chain links TRBV28 to TRBJ1-2, with D hard to call. The V end was cut by 2 bases, the J end by 7 bases, with 8 bases between. CDR3 length: 12 residues. Germline CDR1 is MDHEN and CDR2 is SYDVKM. As DNA, the CDR3 is TGTGCCAGCAGTTTAAGAGGGTTTGGCTACACCTTC. Protein: CASSLRGFGYTF.

Comment on this clone: One end of the junction varies from germline; a read error may be responsible. The chain recombines TRBV7-7 with TRBJ2-3; D may be TRBD1 (5 bases). Germline V gives CDR1 SSHAT, CDR2 FNYEAQ (reference sequence). CDR3 length: 12 amino acids. The CDR3 is CASSLGQGTQYF. The CDR3 DNA sequence: TGTGCTAGCAGCTTAGGGCAGGGTACGCAGTATTTT.

V and J are TRBV15 and TRBJ2-7; 10 bases are shared with TRBD1. Germline CDR1 LNHNV, CDR2 YYDKDF (reference sequence). With V trimmed by 0 bases and J by 3 bases, 8 bases remained unmatched. The CDR3 is 17 residues long. CDR3 residues: CATSRDLTDRGLYEQYF. CDR3 in DNA: TGTGCCACCAGCAGAGATCTCACCGACAGGGGGCTCTACGAGCAGTACTTC.

The CDR3 bases are TGTGCCAGTAGTATCATCAGCGGGGGGGCCGAAGATACGCAGTATTTT. As protein: CASSIISGGAEDTQYF. The genes are TRBV19 and TRBJ2-3; 10 bases align to TRBD2. This CDR3 is 16 amino acids long. Germline V gives CDR1 LNHDA, CDR2 SQIVND (reference sequence). The V segment lost 3 bases and the J segment 5 bases; nucleotides outside the gene matches: 8.

The genes are TRBV7-6 and TRBJ2-5; 11 bases line up with TRBD2. The V gene's germline CDR1 is SGHVS and CDR2 FNYEAQ. The CDR3 runs 16 residues. Losses at the gene ends were 4 bases for V and 4 bases for J; bases not matched to a gene: 8. CDR3 sequence reads: CASSSLAGGRGETQYF. CDR3 bases: TGTGCCAGCAGCTCTTTAGCGGGAGGGCGGGGAGAGACCCAGTACTTC.

This clone has just one count. The chain combines TRBV7-2 with TRBJ1-2, with TRBD1 matching 9 bases. The germline gives CDR1 SGHTA, CDR2 FQGNSA. The CDR3 consists of 17 residues. The V and J ends lost 5 bases and 0 bases, in that order; junction bases with no gene match: 10. The CDR3 loop is CASSHKPGTGTNYGYTF. CDR3 bases: TGTGCCAGCAGCCACAAACCCGGGACAGGGACTAACTATGGCTACACCTTC.

This sequence joins TRBV4-3 and TRBJ2-1; TRBD2 matches 8 bases. Germline CDR1 reads LGHNA; CDR2 reads YSLEER. The CDR3 extends over 14 amino acids. J gave up 15 bases and V 1 base, and 11 bases lay outside the gene matches. In nucleotides, the CDR3 is TGCGCCAGCAGCCAAGTTTTCGGGGGGGGCCTTCCGTTCTTC. It yields the protein CASSQVFGGGLPFF.